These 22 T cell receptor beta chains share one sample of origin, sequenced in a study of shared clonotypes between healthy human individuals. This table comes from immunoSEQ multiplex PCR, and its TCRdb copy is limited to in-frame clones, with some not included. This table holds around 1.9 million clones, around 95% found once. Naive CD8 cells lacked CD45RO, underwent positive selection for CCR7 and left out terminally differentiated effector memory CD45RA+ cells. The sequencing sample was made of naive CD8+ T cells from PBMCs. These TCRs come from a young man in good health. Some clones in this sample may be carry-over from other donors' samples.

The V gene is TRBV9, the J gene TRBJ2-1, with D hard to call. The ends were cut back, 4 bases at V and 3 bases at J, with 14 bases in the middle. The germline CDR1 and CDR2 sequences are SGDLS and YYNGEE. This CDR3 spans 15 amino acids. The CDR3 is CASSPQGPRYNEQFF. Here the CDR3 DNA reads TGTGCCAGCAGCCCCCAAGGTCCTCGCTACAATGAGCAGTTCTTC.

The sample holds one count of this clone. The CDR3 is CASSGIWADGELFF. Here the CDR3 DNA reads TGTGCCAGCAGCGGTATCTGGGCAGACGGGGAGCTGTTTTTT. The chain uses TRBV5-5 and TRBJ2-2; the D is unclear. The germline V gene has CDR1 SGHKS and CDR2 YYEKEE (reference sequence). This CDR3 comprises 14 residues. Trimming took 4 bases from V and 7 from J, leaving 14 bases between them.

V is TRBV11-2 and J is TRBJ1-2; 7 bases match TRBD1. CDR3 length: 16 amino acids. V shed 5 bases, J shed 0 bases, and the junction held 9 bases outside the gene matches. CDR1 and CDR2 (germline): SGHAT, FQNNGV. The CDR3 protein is CASSPVTGYTNYGYTF. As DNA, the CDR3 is TGTGCCAGCAGCCCAGTGACAGGGTACACTAACTATGGCTACACCTTC.

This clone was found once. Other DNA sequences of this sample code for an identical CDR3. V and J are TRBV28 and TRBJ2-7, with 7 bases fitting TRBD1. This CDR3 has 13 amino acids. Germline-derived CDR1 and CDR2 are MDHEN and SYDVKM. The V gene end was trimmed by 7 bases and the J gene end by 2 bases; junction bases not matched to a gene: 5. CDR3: CASNRDSPYEQYF. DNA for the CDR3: TGTGCCAGCAACCGGGACAGCCCCTACGAGCAGTACTTC.

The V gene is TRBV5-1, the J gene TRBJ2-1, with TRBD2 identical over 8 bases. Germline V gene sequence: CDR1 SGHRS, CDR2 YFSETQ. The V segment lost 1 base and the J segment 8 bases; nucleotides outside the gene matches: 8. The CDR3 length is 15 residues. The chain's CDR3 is CASSLLGRARDEQFF. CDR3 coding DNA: TGCGCCAGCAGCTTGCTCGGGAGGGCCAGGGATGAGCAGTTCTTC.

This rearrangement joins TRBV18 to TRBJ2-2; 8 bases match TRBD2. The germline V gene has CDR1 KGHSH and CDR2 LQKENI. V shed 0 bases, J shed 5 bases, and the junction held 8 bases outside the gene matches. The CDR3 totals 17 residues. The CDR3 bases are TGTGCCAGCTCACCACCGTGGGGACTAGTCACAACCGGGGAGCTGTTTTTT. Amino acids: CASSPPWGLVTTGELFF.

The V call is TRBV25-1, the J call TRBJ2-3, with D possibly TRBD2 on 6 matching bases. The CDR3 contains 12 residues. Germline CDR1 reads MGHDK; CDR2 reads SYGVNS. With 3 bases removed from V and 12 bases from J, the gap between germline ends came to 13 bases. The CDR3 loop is CASSDAGTPQYF. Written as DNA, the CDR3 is TGTGCCAGCAGTGATGCCGGGACTCCCCAGTATTTT.

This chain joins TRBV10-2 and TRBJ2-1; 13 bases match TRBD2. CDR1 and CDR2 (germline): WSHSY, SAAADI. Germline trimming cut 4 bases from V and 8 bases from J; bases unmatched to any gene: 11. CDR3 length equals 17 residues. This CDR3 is CASSGGTSGMGVYEQFF. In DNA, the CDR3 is TGCGCCAGCAGTGGCGGGACTAGCGGGATGGGGGTCTATGAGCAGTTCTTC.

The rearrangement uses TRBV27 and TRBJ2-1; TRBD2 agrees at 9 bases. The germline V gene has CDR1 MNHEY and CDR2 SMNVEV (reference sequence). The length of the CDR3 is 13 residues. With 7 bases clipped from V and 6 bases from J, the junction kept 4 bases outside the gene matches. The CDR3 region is CASMLAGSNEQFF. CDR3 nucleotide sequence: TGTGCCAGCATGCTAGCGGGATCCAATGAGCAGTTCTTC.

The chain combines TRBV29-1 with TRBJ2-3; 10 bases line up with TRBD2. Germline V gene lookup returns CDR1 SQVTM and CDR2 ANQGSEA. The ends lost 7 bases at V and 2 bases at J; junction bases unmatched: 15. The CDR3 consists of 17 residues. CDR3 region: CSAQTPTLAGITDTQYF. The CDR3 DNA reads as TGCAGCGCACAGACCCCGACACTAGCGGGAATCACAGATACGCAGTATTTT.

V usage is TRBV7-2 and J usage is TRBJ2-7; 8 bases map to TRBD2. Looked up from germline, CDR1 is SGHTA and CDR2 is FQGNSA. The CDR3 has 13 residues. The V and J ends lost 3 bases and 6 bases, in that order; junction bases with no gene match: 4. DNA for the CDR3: TGTGCCAGCAGCTTCGGGACTAGAGCCGAGCAGTACTTC. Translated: CASSFGTRAEQYF.

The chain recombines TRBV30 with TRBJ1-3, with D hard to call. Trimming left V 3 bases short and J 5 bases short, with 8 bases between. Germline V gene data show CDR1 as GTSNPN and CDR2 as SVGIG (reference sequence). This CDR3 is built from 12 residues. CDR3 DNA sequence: TGTGCCTGGAGGGTAGGGAGAAACACCATATATTTT. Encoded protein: CAWRVGRNTIYF.

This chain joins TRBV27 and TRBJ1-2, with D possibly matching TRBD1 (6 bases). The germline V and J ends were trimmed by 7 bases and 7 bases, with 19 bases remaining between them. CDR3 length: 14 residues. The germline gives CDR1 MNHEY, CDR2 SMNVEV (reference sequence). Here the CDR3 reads CASKVSGGLSGYTF. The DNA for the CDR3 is TGTGCCAGCAAGGTCTCTGGGGGCCTGTCTGGCTACACCTTC.

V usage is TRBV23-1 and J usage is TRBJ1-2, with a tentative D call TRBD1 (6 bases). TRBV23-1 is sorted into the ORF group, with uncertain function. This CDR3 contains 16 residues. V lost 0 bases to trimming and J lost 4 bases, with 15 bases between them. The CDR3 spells CASSQSRGAATYGYTF. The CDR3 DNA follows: TGCGCCAGCAGTCAATCGAGGGGGGCAGCGACCTATGGCTACACCTTC.

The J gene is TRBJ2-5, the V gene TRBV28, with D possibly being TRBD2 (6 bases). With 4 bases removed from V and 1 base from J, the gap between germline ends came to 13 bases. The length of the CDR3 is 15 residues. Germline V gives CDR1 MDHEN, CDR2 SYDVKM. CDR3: CASSSHRGIQETQYF. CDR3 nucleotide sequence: TGTGCCAGCAGTTCCCACCGGGGGATCCAAGAGACCCAGTACTTC.

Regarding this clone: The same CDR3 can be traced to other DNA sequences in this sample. The CDR3 DNA reads as TGTGCCAGCACTCCGGGACAGGGGGCTTACGAGCAGTACTTC. Translation: CASTPGQGAYEQYF. J is TRBJ2-7 and V is TRBV19, with 12 bases identical to TRBD1. CDR1 LNHDA and CDR2 SQIVND come from the germline V gene (reference sequence). The V and J ends lost 9 bases and 4 bases, in that order; junction bases with no gene match: 7. The CDR3 sequence is 14 residues long.

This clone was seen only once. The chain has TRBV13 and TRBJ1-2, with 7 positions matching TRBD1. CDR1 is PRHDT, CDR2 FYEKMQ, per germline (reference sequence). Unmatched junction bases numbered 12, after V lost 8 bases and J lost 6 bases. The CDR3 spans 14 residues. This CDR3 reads CASSLQEGADGYTF. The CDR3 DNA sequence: TGTGCCAGCTCCCTCCAGGAGGGGGCGGATGGCTACACCTTC.

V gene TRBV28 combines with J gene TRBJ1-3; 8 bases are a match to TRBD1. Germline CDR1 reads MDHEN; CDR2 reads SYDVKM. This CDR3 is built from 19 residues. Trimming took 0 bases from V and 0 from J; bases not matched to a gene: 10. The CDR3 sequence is CASSLWGQAPLLSGNTIYF. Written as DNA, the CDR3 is TGTGCCAGCAGTTTATGGGGACAGGCCCCTCTTCTCTCTGGAAACACCATATATTTT.

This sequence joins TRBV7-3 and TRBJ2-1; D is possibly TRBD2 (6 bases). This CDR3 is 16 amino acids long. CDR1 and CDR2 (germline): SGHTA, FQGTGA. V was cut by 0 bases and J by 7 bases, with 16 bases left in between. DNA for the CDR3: TGTGCCAGCAGCTTAACGTATTCGACTAGTAGGAATGAGCAGTTCTTC. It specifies CASSLTYSTSRNEQFF.

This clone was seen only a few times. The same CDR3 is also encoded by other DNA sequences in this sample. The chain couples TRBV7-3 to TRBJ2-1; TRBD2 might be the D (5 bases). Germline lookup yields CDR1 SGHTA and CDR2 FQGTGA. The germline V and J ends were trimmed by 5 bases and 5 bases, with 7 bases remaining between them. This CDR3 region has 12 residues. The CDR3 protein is CASSLGNNEQFF. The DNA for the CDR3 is TGTGCCAGCAGCCTCGGGAACAATGAGCAGTTCTTC.

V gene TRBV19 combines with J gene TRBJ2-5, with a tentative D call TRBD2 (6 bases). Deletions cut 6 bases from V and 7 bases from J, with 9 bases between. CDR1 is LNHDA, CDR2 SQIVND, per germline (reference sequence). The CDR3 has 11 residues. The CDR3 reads CASRLGGTQYF. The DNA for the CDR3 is TGTGCCAGTAGACTGGGGGGGACCCAGTACTTC.

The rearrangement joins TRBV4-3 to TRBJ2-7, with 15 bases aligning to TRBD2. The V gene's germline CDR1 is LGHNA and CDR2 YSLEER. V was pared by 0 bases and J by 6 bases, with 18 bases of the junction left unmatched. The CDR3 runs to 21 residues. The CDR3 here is CASSQEIEGLGTSGGNREQYF. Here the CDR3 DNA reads TGCGCCAGCAGCCAAGAAATAGAGGGGCTAGGGACTAGCGGGGGGAATCGCGAGCAGTACTTC.